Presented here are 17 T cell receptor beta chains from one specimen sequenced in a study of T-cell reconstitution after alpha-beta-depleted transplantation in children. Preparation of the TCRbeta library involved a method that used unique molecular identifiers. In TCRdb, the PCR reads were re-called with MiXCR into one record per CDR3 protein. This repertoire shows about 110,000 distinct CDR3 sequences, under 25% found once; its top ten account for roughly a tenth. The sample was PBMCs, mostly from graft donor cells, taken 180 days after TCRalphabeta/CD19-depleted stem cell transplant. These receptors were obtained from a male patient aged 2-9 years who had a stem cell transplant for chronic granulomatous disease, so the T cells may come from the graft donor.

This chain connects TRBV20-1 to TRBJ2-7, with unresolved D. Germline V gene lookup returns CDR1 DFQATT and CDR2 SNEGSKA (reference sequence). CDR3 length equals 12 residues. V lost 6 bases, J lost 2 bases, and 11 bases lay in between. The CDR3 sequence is CSAPPSPYEQYF. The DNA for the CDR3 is TGCAGTGCGCCCCCAAGTCCCTACGAGCAGTACTTC.

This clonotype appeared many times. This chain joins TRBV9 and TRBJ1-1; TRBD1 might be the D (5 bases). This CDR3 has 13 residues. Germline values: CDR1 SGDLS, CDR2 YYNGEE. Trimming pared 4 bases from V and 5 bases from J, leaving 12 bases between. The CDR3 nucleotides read TGTGCCAGCAGCCTCGGGGGGGGTACTGAAGCTTTCTTT. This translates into CASSLGGGTEAFF.

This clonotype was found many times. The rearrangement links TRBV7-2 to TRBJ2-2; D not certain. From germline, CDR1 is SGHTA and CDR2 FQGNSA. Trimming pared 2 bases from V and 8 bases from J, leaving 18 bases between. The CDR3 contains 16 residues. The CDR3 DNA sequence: TGTGCCAGCAGCTTAATCTCGTCGGTCGGTTTTGGGGAGCTGTTTTTT. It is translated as CASSLISSVGFGELFF.

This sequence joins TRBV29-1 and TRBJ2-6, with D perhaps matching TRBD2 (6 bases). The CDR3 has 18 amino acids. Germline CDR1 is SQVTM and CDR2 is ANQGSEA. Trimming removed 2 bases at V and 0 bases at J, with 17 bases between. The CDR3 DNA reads TGCAGCGTTGAATGGCCCGGGACTCAACTCTCTGGGGCCAACGTCCTGACTTTC. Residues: CSVEWPGTQLSGANVLTF.

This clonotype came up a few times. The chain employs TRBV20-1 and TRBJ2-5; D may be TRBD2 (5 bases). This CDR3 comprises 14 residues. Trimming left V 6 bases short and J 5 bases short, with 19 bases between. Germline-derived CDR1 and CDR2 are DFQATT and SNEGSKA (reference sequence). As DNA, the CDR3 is TGCAGTGCCTCGGGGTATCCCAACACGGAGACCCAGTACTTC. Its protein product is CSASGYPNTETQYF.

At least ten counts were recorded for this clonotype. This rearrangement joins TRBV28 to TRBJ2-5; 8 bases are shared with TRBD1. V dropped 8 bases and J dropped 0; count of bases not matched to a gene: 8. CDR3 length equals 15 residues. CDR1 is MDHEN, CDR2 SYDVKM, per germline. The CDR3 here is CASQMTGVNQETQYF. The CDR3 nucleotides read TGTGCCAGCCAAATGACAGGGGTCAACCAAGAGACCCAGTACTTC. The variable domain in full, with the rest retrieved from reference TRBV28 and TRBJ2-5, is DVKVTQSSRYLVKRTGEKVFLECVQDMDHENMFWYRQDPGLGLRLIYFSYDVKMKEKGDIPEGYSVSREKKERFSLILESASTNQTSMYLCASQMTGVNQETQYFGPGTRLLVL.

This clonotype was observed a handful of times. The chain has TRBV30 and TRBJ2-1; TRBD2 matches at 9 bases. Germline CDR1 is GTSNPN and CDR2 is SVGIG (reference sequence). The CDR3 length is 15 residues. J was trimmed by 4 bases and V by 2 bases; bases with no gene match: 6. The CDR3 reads CAWSFSGLAYNEQFF. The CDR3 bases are TGTGCCTGGAGTTTTTCGGGACTAGCTTACAATGAGCAGTTCTTC.

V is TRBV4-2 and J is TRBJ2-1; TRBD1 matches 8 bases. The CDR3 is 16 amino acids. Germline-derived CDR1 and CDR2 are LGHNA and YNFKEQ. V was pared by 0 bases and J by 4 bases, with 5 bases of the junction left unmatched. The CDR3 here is CASSQEDRARYNEQFF. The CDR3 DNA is TGTGCCAGCAGCCAAGAGGACAGGGCAAGATACAATGAGCAGTTCTTC.

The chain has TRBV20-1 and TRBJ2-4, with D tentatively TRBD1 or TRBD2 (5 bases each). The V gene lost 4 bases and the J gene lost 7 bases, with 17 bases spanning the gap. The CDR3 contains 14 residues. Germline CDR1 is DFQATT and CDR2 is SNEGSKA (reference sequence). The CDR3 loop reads CSAKGPRGQNIQYF. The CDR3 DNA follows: TGCAGTGCTAAGGGACCGAGGGGCCAGAACATTCAGTACTTC.

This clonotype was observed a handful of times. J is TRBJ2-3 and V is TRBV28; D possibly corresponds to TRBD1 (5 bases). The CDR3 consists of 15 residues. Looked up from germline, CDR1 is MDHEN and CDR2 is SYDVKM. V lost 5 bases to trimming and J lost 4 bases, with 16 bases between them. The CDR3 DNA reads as TGTGCCAGCAGTCGAGATCTCCAGGGTCCAGATACGCAGTATTTT. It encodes CASSRDLQGPDTQYF.

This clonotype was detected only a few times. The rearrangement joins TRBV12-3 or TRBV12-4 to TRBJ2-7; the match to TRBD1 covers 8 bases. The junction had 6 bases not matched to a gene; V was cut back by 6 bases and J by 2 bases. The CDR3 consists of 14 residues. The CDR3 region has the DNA TGTGCCAGCAGCCCGACAGGGGTTACCTACGAGCAGTACTTC. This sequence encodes CASSPTGVTYEQYF.

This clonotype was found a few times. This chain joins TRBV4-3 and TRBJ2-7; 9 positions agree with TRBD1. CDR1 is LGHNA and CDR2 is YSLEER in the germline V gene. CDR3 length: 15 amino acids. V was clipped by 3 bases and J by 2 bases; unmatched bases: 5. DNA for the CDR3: TGCGCCAGCAGCCACAAGGGACAGGGTGCCTACGAGCAGTACTTC. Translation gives CASSHKGQGAYEQYF.

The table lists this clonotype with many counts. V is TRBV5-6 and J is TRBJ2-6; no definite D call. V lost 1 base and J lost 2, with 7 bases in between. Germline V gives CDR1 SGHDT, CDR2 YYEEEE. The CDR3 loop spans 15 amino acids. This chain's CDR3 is CASSLRVAGANVLTF. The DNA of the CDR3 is TGTGCCAGCAGCTTGAGGGTGGCTGGGGCCAACGTCCTGACTTTC.

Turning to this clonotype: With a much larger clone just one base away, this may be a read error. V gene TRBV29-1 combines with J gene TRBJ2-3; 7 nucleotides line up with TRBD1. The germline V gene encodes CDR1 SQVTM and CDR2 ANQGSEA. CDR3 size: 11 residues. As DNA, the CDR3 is TGCAGCGTTGACCAGGGGGATATGCAGTATTTT. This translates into CSVDQGDMQYF.

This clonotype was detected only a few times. This chain's CDR3 is CSAKAARPYAGELFF. CDR3 in DNA: TGCAGTGCAAAGGCGGCCCGCCCGTACGCCGGGGAGCTGTTTTTT. This chain links TRBV20-1 with TRBJ2-2, with unresolved D. Deletions cut 6 bases from V and 6 bases from J, with 20 bases between. CDR1 is DFQATT, CDR2 SNEGSKA, per germline (reference sequence). CDR3 length: 15 amino acids.

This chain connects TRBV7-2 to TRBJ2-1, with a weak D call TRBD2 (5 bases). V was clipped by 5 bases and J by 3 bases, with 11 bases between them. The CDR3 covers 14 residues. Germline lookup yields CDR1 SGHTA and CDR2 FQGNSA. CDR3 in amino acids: CASSPASSYNEQFF. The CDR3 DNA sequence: TGTGCCAGCAGCCCGGCTAGCAGCTACAATGAGCAGTTCTTC.

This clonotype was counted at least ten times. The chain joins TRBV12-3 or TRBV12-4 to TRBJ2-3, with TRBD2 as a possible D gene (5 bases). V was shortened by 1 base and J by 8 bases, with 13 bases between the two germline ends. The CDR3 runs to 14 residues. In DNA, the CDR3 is TGTGCCAGCAGTTTAGGGGGAAGGGAGCCTACGCAGTATTTT. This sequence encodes CASSLGGREPTQYF.